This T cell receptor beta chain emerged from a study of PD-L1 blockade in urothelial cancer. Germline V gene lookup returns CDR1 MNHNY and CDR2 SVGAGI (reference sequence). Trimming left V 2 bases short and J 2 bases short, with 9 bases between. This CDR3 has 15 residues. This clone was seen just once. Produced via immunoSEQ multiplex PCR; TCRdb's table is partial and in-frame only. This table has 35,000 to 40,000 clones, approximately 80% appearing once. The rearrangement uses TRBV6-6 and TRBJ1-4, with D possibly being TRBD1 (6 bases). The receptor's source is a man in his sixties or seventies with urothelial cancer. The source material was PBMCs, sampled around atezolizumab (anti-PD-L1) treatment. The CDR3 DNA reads TGTGCCAGCAGTTACCCCAGGGGCACTAATGAAAAACTGTTTTTT. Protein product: CASSYPRGTNEKLFF.